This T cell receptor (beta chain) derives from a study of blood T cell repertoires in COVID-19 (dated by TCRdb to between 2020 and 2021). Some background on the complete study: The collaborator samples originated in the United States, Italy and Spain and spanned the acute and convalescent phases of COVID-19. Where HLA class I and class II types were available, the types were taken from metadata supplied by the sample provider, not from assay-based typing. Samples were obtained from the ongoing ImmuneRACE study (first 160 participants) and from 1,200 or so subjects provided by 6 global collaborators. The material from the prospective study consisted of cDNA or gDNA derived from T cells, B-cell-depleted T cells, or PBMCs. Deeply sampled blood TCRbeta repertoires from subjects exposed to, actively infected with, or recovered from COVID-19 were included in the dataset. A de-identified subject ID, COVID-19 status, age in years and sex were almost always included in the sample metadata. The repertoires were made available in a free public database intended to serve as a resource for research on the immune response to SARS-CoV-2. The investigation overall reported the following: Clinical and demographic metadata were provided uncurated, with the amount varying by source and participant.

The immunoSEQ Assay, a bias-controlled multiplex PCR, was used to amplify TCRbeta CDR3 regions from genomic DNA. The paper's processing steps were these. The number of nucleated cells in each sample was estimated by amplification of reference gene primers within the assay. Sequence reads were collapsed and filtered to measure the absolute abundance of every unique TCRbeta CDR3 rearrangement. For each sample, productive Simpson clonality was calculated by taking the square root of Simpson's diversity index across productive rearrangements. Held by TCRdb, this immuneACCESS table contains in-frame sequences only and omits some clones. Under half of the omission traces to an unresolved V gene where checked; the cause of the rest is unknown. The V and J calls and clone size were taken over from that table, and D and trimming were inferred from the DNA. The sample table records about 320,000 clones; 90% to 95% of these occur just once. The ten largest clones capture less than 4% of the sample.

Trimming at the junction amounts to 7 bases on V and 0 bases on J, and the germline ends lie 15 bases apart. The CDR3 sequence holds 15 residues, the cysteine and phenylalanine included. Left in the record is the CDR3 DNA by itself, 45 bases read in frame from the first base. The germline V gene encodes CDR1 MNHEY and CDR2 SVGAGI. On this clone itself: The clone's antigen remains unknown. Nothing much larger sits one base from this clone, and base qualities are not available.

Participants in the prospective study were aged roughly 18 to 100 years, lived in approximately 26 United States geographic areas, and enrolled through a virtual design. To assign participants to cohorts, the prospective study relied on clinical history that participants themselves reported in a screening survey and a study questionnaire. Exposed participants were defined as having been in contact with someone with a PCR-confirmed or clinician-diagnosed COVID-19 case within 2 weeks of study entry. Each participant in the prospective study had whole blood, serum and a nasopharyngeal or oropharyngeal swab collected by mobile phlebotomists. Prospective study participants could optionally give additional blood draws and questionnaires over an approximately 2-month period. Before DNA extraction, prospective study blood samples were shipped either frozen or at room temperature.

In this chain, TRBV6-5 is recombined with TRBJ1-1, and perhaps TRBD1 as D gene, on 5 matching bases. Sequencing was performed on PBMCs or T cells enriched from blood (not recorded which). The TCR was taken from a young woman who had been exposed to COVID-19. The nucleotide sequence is TGTGCCAGCAAAATGGGCGGGGGTCTGAACACTGAAGCTTTCTTT. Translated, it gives CASKMGGGLNTEAFF.